A single sample gave rise to the 18 T cell receptor beta chains below, sequenced in a study of CD8+ T cells in alopecia areata. Extracted from the samples, RNA was reverse transcribed into cDNA to serve as the sequencing template. Here immunoSEQ multiplex PCR was the method, and the copy in TCRdb shows in-frame clones only, minus some. The sample lists about 150,000 clones, 40% to 50% occurring once. The specimen was CD4+ T cells sorted from blood. All receptors come from a human donor with alopecia areata.

This chain connects TRBV28 to TRBJ2-3, with D unresolved. CDR1 is MDHEN, CDR2 SYDVKM, per germline. The V end lost 6 bases, the J end lost 0 bases, and 4 bases lay between the germline ends. CDR3 length equals 12 residues. In DNA form, the CDR3 reads TGTGCCAGCAGCACAAGCACAGATACGCAGTATTTT. Its translation is CASSTSTDTQYF.

V and J are TRBV9 and TRBJ2-1; 10 bases are a match to TRBD2. The trim removed 4 bases at V and 4 bases at J, leaving 8 bases unmatched. The CDR3 is 16 residues long. Germline V CDR1 and CDR2: SGDLS, YYNGEE. The CDR3 bases are TGTGCCAGCAGCTTTCCGGGACTAGCGTCGTACAATGAGCAGTTCTTC. Residues: CASSFPGLASYNEQFF.

The V call is TRBV11-1, the J call TRBJ2-5, with TRBD2 as a possible D gene (5 bases). V lost 2 bases and J lost 5, with 9 bases in between. The CDR3 covers 13 residues. Germline V lookup: CDR1 SGHAT, CDR2 FQDESV (reference sequence). For the CDR3, the DNA is TGTGCCAGCAGCTTAAAGTCGGGGGAGACCCAGTACTTC. It is translated as CASSLKSGETQYF.

This chain joins TRBV28 and TRBJ2-7; 12 nucleotides match TRBD2. The V and J ends lost 4 bases and 6 bases, in that order; junction bases with no gene match: 7. Germline-derived CDR1 and CDR2 are MDHEN and SYDVKM. The length of the CDR3 is 15 residues. The CDR3 reads CASSSRGLAGREQYF. The CDR3 DNA is TGTGCCAGCAGTTCTCGGGGACTAGCGGGCCGCGAGCAGTACTTC.

The chain uses TRBV7-3 and TRBJ2-6; no reliable D call. This CDR3 region has 15 residues. CDR1 is SGHTA, CDR2 FQGTGA, per germline. The V end was cut by 3 bases, the J end by 1 base, with 7 bases between. Here the CDR3 reads CASSFRDSGANVLTF. CDR3 bases: TGTGCCAGCAGCTTTAGAGATTCTGGGGCCAACGTCCTGACTTTC. The full variable domain, its missing parts supplied by reference TRBV7-3 and TRBJ2-6, is GAGVSQTPSNKVTEKGKYVELRCDPISGHTALYWYRQSLGQGPEFLIYFQGTGAADDSGLPNDRFFAVRPEGSVSTLKIQRTERGDSAVYLCASSFRDSGANVLTFGAGSRLTVL.

The genes are TRBV28 and TRBJ1-5, with D uncertain. The ends were cut back, 5 bases at V and 2 bases at J, with 16 bases in the middle. Germline values: CDR1 MDHEN, CDR2 SYDVKM. The CDR3 covers 16 residues. The CDR3 DNA is TGTGCCAGCAGTCTTCACAGACTTGGCGGCAATCAGCCCCAGCATTTT. It is translated as CASSLHRLGGNQPQHF.

The V call is TRBV7-3, the J call TRBJ2-1, with 7 bases lining up with TRBD2. This CDR3 comprises 15 residues. Trimming took 5 bases from V and 3 from J; bases not matched to a gene: 7. Germline V gene sequence: CDR1 SGHTA, CDR2 FQGTGA. CDR3 sequence reads: CASSPMTSSYNEQFF. CDR3 DNA: TGTGCCAGCAGCCCGATGACTAGCAGCTACAATGAGCAGTTCTTC.

The chain employs TRBV27 and TRBJ1-2; 8 nucleotides align to TRBD1. This CDR3 region has 17 residues. The germline gives CDR1 MNHEY, CDR2 SMNVEV (reference sequence). Trimming removed 5 bases from V and 3 bases from J; junction bases left unmatched: 14. The CDR3 region is CASSLNYRGSKDYGYTF. CDR3 DNA: TGTGCCAGCAGTCTCAACTACAGGGGGTCGAAGGACTATGGCTACACCTTC.

The V call is TRBV7-8, the J call TRBJ2-3, with 8 bases fitting TRBD2. With V trimmed by 5 bases and J by 2 bases, 9 bases remained unmatched. Germline V gives CDR1 SGHVS, CDR2 FQNEAQ. CDR3 length: 16 amino acids. This CDR3 reads CASSLGPGRVTDTQYF. The CDR3 DNA follows: TGTGCCAGCAGCCTAGGACCCGGGAGGGTCACAGATACGCAGTATTTT.

The chain is built from TRBV27 and TRBJ2-1; TRBD2 matches 9 bases. The CDR3 covers 15 residues. The V segment lost 3 bases and the J segment 10 bases; nucleotides outside the gene matches: 10. The V gene's germline CDR1 is MNHEY and CDR2 SMNVEV (reference sequence). CDR3 in amino acids: CASSLLREGKREQFF. Here the CDR3 DNA reads TGTGCCAGCAGTTTGTTGCGGGAGGGCAAAAGAGAGCAGTTCTTC.

This clone was recorded a few times. The J gene is TRBJ1-1, the V gene TRBV18, with a tentative D call TRBD1 (6 bases). The CDR3 sequence is 14 residues long. The V gene's germline CDR1 is KGHSH and CDR2 LQKENI. V shed 2 bases and J shed 4 bases, with 11 bases lying between them. CDR3 sequence (DNA): TGTGCCAGCTCACCAGGGGGGCCGGGCACTGAAGCTTTCTTT. Its translation is CASSPGGPGTEAFF.

The sample holds one count of this clone. The chain recombines TRBV4-1 with TRBJ2-7; 10 bases align to TRBD2. This CDR3 contains 15 residues. V dropped 1 base and J dropped 5; count of bases not matched to a gene: 5. Germline V gene data show CDR1 as MGHRA and CDR2 as YSYEKL. The CDR3 DNA is TGCGCCAGCAGCCAAGCTAGCGGGAGAGGAAACGAGCAGTACTTC. Amino acid sequence: CASSQASGRGNEQYF.

This clone has more than one count but fewer than ten. V gene TRBV5-1 combines with J gene TRBJ2-3, with D possibly matching TRBD2 (6 bases). From germline, CDR1 is SGHRS and CDR2 YFSETQ. V lost 4 bases and J lost 2, with 11 bases in between. This CDR3 contains 14 residues. The CDR3 reads CASSGGTITDTQYF. CDR3 in DNA: TGCGCCAGCAGCGGGGGGACGATCACAGATACGCAGTATTTT.

This clone was observed a handful of times. The chain combines TRBV7-3 with TRBJ2-5; D may correspond to TRBD1 or TRBD2 (5 bases each). Germline loops: CDR1 SGHTA, CDR2 FQGTGA. This CDR3 has 15 amino acids. Trimming took off 1 base at V and 2 bases at J, with 11 bases between the two ends. This CDR3 is CASSLSRGGQETQYF. Here the CDR3 DNA reads TGTGCCAGCAGCTTAAGTCGGGGCGGTCAAGAGACCCAGTACTTC.

The chain combines TRBV2 with TRBJ2-5; no clear D gene. The germline CDR1 and CDR2 sequences are SNHLY and FYNNEI. The V end lost 6 bases, the J end lost 3 bases, and 5 bases lay between the germline ends. The CDR3 is made up of 11 amino acids. Here the CDR3 DNA reads TGTGCCAGCAGAGCCGAAGAGACCCAGTACTTC. It encodes CASRAEETQYF.

The chain has TRBV19 and TRBJ2-3; D is perhaps TRBD2 (6 bases). This CDR3 comprises 14 residues. V shed 5 bases and J shed 5 bases, with 14 bases lying between them. The germline V gene has CDR1 LNHDA and CDR2 SQIVND (reference sequence). CDR3 DNA: TGTGCCAGTAGTGTAGCGGTCCTTCGAGATACGCAGTATTTT. As protein: CASSVAVLRDTQYF. The full variable domain, with the rest looked up from reference TRBV19 and TRBJ2-3, is DGGITQSPKYLFRKEGQNVTLSCEQNLNHDAMYWYRQDPGQGLRLIYYSQIVNDFQKGDIAEGYSVSREKKESFPLTVTSAQKNPTAFYLCASSVAVLRDTQYFGPGTRLTVL.

V and J are TRBV29-1 and TRBJ2-7, with 10 bases matching TRBD2. J lost 3 bases, V lost 6 bases, and 5 bases had no gene match. This CDR3 comprises 13 residues. The germline V gene encodes CDR1 SQVTM and CDR2 ANQGSEA. CDR3 residues: CSVSGRGIYEQYF. CDR3 coding DNA: TGCAGCGTCAGCGGGAGGGGTATCTACGAGCAGTACTTC.

The chain's CDR3 is CASSLEQGNYGYTF. CDR3 DNA sequence: TGTGCCAGCAGCTTGGAACAGGGTAACTATGGCTACACCTTC. The chain combines TRBV5-6 with TRBJ1-2; D is perhaps TRBD1 (6 bases). Germline values: CDR1 SGHDT, CDR2 YYEEEE. Trimming pared 0 bases from V and 1 base from J, leaving 7 bases between. This CDR3 contains 14 residues.